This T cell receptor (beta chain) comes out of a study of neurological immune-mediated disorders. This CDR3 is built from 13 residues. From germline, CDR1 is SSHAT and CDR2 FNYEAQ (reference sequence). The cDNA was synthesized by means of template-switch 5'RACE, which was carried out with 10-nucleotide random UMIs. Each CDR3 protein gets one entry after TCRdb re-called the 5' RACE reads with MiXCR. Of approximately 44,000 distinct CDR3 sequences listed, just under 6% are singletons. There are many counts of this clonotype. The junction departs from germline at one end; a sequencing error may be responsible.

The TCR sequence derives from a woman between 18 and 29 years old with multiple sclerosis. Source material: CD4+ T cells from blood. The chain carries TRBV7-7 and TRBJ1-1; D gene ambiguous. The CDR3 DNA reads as TGTGCTAGCAGCCGTACATCGAACACTGAAGCTTTCTTT. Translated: CASSRTSNTEAFF.